A selection of T cell receptor beta chains follows, all from one sample in a study of blood T cell repertoires in COVID-19. The protocol was immunoSEQ multiplex PCR, while the TCRdb copy is restricted to in-frame clones and leaves out a portion. The table records about 350,000 clones, 88% of them present only once. The sample was PBMCs or T cells enriched from blood (not recorded which). All receptors come from a woman in her twenties or thirties who had been exposed to COVID-19. CDR3s include the opening cysteine and the closing phenylalanine or tryptophan. A D gene is named only where the DNA matches it firmly. Only part of the rows carry a size: once, few, many, or a class if the clone is expanded.

size	V	D	J	CDR3	DNA
.	TRBV30	.	TRBJ2-1	CAARVYTGEQFF	TGTGCCGCACGGGTTTACACGGGTGAGCAGTTCTTC
.	TRBV28	TRBD1	TRBJ2-7	CASSFAETGPYEQYF	TGTGCCAGCAGTTTTGCCGAGACAGGGCCCTACGAGCAGTACTTC
.	TRBV28	TRBD2	TRBJ2-7	CASRTGGPRVEQYF	TGTGCCAGCAGGACGGGAGGGCCCCGAGTGGAGCAGTACTTC
.	TRBV19	.	TRBJ1-5	CASRLQGVSNQPQHF	TGTGCCAGTAGGCTACAGGGCGTTAGCAATCAGCCCCAGCATTTT
.	TRBV16	.	TRBJ1-5	CASSQAGNSNQPQHF	TGTGCCAGCAGCCAGGCGGGGAATAGCAATCAGCCCCAGCATTTT
.	TRBV7-6	TRBD2	TRBJ2-3	CASSLGTSGILTDTQYF	TGTGCCAGCAGCTTAGGGACTAGCGGGATCCTCACAGATACGCAGTATTTT
few	TRBV28	.	TRBJ1-6	CASSHFFQGGGYNSPLHF	TGTGCCAGCAGTCATTTTTTCCAGGGCGGAGGGTATAATTCACCCCTCCACTTT
.	TRBV7-9	.	TRBJ2-7	CASAGASYEQYF	TGTGCCAGCGCAGGGGCCTCCTACGAGCAGTACTTC
.	TRBV28	TRBD1	TRBJ2-1	CASSSGQGYNEQFF	TGTGCCAGCAGTTCCGGACAGGGGTACAATGAGCAGTTCTTC
.	TRBV15	.	TRBJ1-2	CATSPNPQGSGYTF	TGTGCCACCAGCCCCAATCCCCAGGGGTCGGGCTACACCTTC
few	TRBV5-6	TRBD1	TRBJ1-6	CASSLFRGNSPLHF	TGTGCCAGCAGCTTGTTCAGGGGGAATTCACCCCTCCACTTT
few	TRBV28	.	TRBJ2-7	CASSFRPGEQYF	TGTGCCAGCAGTTTTAGGCCGGGGGAGCAGTACTTC
.	TRBV28	TRBD2	TRBJ2-7	CASSLGFVAGGHPSGYEQYF	TGTGCCAGCAGTCTGGGATTCGTAGCGGGAGGCCATCCGAGTGGTTACGAGCAGTACTTC
few	TRBV3-1/TRBV3-2	.	TRBJ1-5	CASSPMSNQPQHF	TGTGCCAGCAGTCCTATGAGTAATCAGCCCCAGCATTTT
.	TRBV2	TRBD1	TRBJ1-1	CASSRQGAQNTEAFF	TGTGCCAGCAGTCGACAGGGGGCCCAGAACACTGAAGCTTTCTTT
once	TRBV5-1	.	TRBJ1-3	CASSWGPTSSGNTIYF	TGCGCCAGCAGCTGGGGACCGACTAGCTCTGGAAACACCATATATTTT
.	TRBV5-6	TRBD1	TRBJ2-1	CASSLKTGSSYNEQFF	TGTGCCAGCAGCCTTAAGACAGGGAGCTCCTACAATGAGCAGTTCTTC
.	TRBV12-3/TRBV12-4	TRBD1	TRBJ2-3	CASGDSPDTQYF	TGTGCCAGCGGGGACAGTCCAGATACGCAGTATTTT
.	TRBV11-2	.	TRBJ2-7	CASSLRVYEQYF	TGTGCCAGCAGCTTACGGGTTTACGAGCAGTACTTC
.	TRBV18	.	TRBJ2-7	CASSPRLGVNSYEQYF	TGTGCCAGCTCACCCAGGTTAGGGGTCAACTCCTACGAGCAGTACTTC
.	TRBV24-1	.	TRBJ1-3	CATINHIYSSGNTIYF	TGTGCCACTATAAACCATATATATAGCTCTGGAAACACCATATATTTT
once	TRBV19	.	TRBJ1-2	CASSISKDTYTF	TGTGCCAGTAGTATCTCTAAGGACACCTACACCTTC
.	TRBV24-1	TRBD1	TRBJ2-3	CATSDSPGQPTQYF	TGTGCCACCAGTGATTCCCCGGGACAGCCTACGCAGTATTTT
.	TRBV5-1	TRBD1	TRBJ1-2	CASSDGQGRGYTF	TGCGCCAGCAGCGACGGACAGGGTCGCGGCTACACCTTC
.	TRBV7-9	TRBD1	TRBJ2-7	CASSLSSRGTGKNRYEQYF	TGTGCCAGCAGCTTATCCTCCCGTGGGACAGGGAAAAACCGCTACGAGCAGTACTTC
.	TRBV19	TRBD1	TRBJ1-2	CASSIKRTGAYGYTF	TGTGCCAGTAGTATAAAAAGGACAGGGGCCTATGGCTACACCTTC
few	TRBV10-3	.	TRBJ1-2	CATTFGGRGYGYTF	TGTGCCACCACCTTTGGAGGAAGGGGGTATGGCTACACCTTC
few	TRBV12-3/TRBV12-4	.	TRBJ1-1	CASSFGGDTEAFF	TGTGCCAGCAGTTTCGGGGGGGACACTGAAGCTTTCTTT
.	TRBV14	.	TRBJ2-2	CASSQDPGRMNTGELFF	TGTGCCAGCAGCCAAGATCCCGGGAGAATGAACACCGGGGAGCTGTTTTTT
.	TRBV10-1	TRBD2	TRBJ2-7	CASSETLKRTSKNEQYF	TGCGCCAGCAGTGAGACATTGAAAAGGACTAGCAAGAACGAGCAGTACTTC
once	TRBV19	TRBD1	TRBJ1-1	CASSPWTGGLGTEAFF	TGTGCCAGTAGTCCTTGGACAGGGGGCCTGGGGACTGAAGCTTTCTTT
.	TRBV10-3	.	TRBJ1-2	CAISEPSLQGYGYTF	TGTGCCATCAGTGAGCCATCCCTCCAGGGCTATGGCTACACCTTC
.	TRBV12-3/TRBV12-4	.	TRBJ2-1	CASSWGVNEQFF	TGTGCCAGCAGTTGGGGGGTTAATGAGCAGTTCTTC